These T cell receptor beta chains were read from a single sample in a study of type 1 and type 2 diabetes patients. MiXCR was run by TCRdb on the multiplex PCR reads, yielding one entry per CDR3 protein. The sample holds some 250,000 distinct CDR3 sequences, more than 45% seen once. Material: peripheral blood mononuclear cells (PBMCs). The origin of the receptors is a man aged 18 to 29 with type 2 diabetes. CDR3s include the opening cysteine and the closing phenylalanine or tryptophan. The D gene is left open where the match is weak. Size values are once, few and many counts, or a class for expanded clones, and some rows have none.

size,V,D,J,DNA,CDR3
-,TRBV19,-,TRBJ1-1,TGTGCCAGTAGGGAGGGGAAAACTGAAGCTTTCTTT,CASREGKTEAFF
-,TRBV7-6,-,TRBJ2-5,TGTGCCAGCAGCTTAGCGGAGATGGTCGCGGAGACCCAGTACTTC,CASSLAEMVAETQYF
-,TRBV6-1,-,TRBJ2-4,TGTGCCAGCAGTGAAAACATACCGAGGGACATTCAGTACTTC,CASSENIPRDIQYF
-,TRBV20-1,TRBD2,TRBJ2-3,TGCAGTGCTCCCGTAGCGGGCGGCACAGATACGCAGTATTTT,CSAPVAGGTDTQYF
-,TRBV20-1,-,TRBJ2-3,TGCAGTGCTAGAGCCCCCAGCACAGATACGCAGTATTTT,CSARAPSTDTQYF
once,TRBV10-1,TRBD2,TRBJ2-1,TGCGCCAGCAGTGAGTCAGTTACTAGCGGGTCCTACAATGAGCAGTTCTTC,CASSESVTSGSYNEQFF
-,TRBV6-7,-,TRBJ2-5,TGTGCCAGCAGTTACACACGTTCAGAGACCCAGTACTTC,CASSYTRSETQYF
-,TRBV6-6,-,TRBJ2-1,TGTGCCAGCAGTTACTCGGGGGGCCACAGTGAGCAGTTCTTC,CASSYSGGHSEQFF
many,TRBV25-1,-,TRBJ2-5,TGTGCCAGCAGTGAACTCGACGGGGGAGAGACCCAGTACTTC,CASSELDGGETQYF
-,TRBV20-1,-,TRBJ2-7,TGCAGTGCTAGGGAACGGGACTCCTACGAGCAGCACTTC,CSARERDSYEQHF
-,TRBV19,-,TRBJ2-3,TGTGCCAGTACGTCAAGCGAGAGCACAGATACGCAGTATTTT,CASTSSESTDTQYF
-,TRBV19,-,TRBJ2-7,TGTGCCAGTAGTATATTTTCAGGGGTAGGCTACGAGCGGTACTTC,CASSIFSGVGYERYF
-,TRBV19,-,TRBJ2-5,TGTGCCAGTAGTACGGCGGATGTCCAAGAGACCCAGTACTTC,CASSTADVQETQYF
few,TRBV5-6,-,TRBJ2-7,TGTGCCAGCAGCCCCAGGGCGTGGGAGTACGAGCAGTACTTC,CASSPRAWEYEQYF
-,TRBV9,-,TRBJ1-2,TGTGCCAGCAGTGCCCGCCTAGTGCGCTACACCTTC,CASSARLVRYTF
-,TRBV7-2,-,TRBJ2-3,TGTGCCGGATGCAGGGGACACGCAGATACGCAGTATTTT,CAGCRGHADTQYF
-,TRBV20-1,TRBD1,TRBJ1-4,TGCAGTGCTAGAGATCTACAGGGGATTGAAAAACTGCTTTTT,CSARDLQGIEKLLF
-,TRBV19,-,TRBJ1-1,TGTGCCAGTAGTATAGAGGACAGACGGGTGACTGAAGCTTTCTTT,CASSIEDRRVTEAFF
-,TRBV18,TRBD1,TRBJ2-1,TGTGCCAGCTCACCATCACCGGGACAGGGAGGGAGTGAGCAGTTCTTC,CASSPSPGQGGSEQFF
-,TRBV7-9,-,TRBJ1-2,TGTGCCAGCAGCTTAGGACCGAGCTATGGCTACACCTTC,CASSLGPSYGYTF
once,TRBV2,TRBD1,TRBJ1-5,TGTGCCAGCAGTGCAGGGGGCGGGGGCAATCAGCCCCAGCATTTT,CASSAGGGGNQPQHF
-,TRBV6-1,TRBD1,TRBJ2-7,TGTGCCAGCAGTGATTGGGGGACAGGGGTTTACTACGAGCAGTACTTC,CASSDWGTGVYYEQYF
-,TRBV20-1,TRBD2,TRBJ2-2,TGCAGTGCTAGAGATCCTTGGACTAGTACCTCCGGGGAGCTGTTTTTT,CSARDPWTSTSGELFF
-,TRBV12-5,-,TRBJ2-2,TGTGCTAGTGGTAACCGGGACACTACGAACACCGGGGAGCTGTCTTTT,CASGNRDTTNTGELSF
-,TRBV30,-,TRBJ1-2,TGTGCCTGGAACGGAGGGGGGGGCTACACCTTC,CAWNGGGGYTF
-,TRBV6-5,TRBD1,TRBJ1-4,TGTGCCAGCAGTTACTCGAGGGGGCTGATGGCTAATGAAAAACTGTTTTTT,CASSYSRGLMANEKLFF
-,TRBV12-3/TRBV12-4,-,TRBJ1-2,TGTGCCAGCAGTTTAGCAGTACGGACCGCGGGTTATGGCTACACCTTC,CASSLAVRTAGYGYTF
few,TRBV2,-,TRBJ2-1,TGTGCCAGCAGTCGATCTCTCCCAGGGAAATTCGACAATGAGCAGTTCTTC,CASSRSLPGKFDNEQFF
-,TRBV25-1,-,TRBJ1-6,TGTGCCAGCAGTGAATTTTTTATGAGTACCACTAAAGGGAGGGAGAATTCACCCCTCCACTTT,CASSEFFMSTTKGRENSPLHF
once,TRBV30,-,TRBJ2-7,TGTGCCAGTAGAATGGGGGGAGGCCAAACCTACGAGCAGTACTTC,CASRMGGGQTYEQYF
-,TRBV7-8,TRBD1,TRBJ1-4,TGTGCCAGCAGCCCTCGGACAGGAGCCCTTAATGAAAAACTGTTTTTT,CASSPRTGALNEKLFF
-,TRBV28,-,TRBJ2-7,TGTGCCACCGAAAAGGGCGCACCCTACGAGCAGTACTTC,CATEKGAPYEQYF
-,TRBV19,-,TRBJ2-7,TGTGCCAGTAGTATCGGTCAGCCGTTAGGGTTCTACGAGCAGTACTTC,CASSIGQPLGFYEQYF
-,TRBV7-8,-,TRBJ2-7,TGTGCCAGCAGCTTAAGTAGTGATACAGACTCCTACGAGCAGTACTTC,CASSLSSDTDSYEQYF
-,TRBV20-1,-,TRBJ1-1,TGCAGTGCCCAGGACGGGCTGAACACTGAAGCTTTCTTT,CSAQDGLNTEAFF
-,TRBV28,-,TRBJ2-3,TGTGCCAGCAGTTCCCCCCCCGGCGGCACAGATACGCAGTATTTT,CASSSPPGGTDTQYF
-,TRBV20-1,-,TRBJ2-6,TGCAGTGCTACCTCTGGGGCCAACGTCCTGACTTTC,CSATSGANVLTF
few,TRBV6-6,-,TRBJ2-1,TGTGCCAGCAGTTACCCCCAGAATGAGCAGTTCTTC,CASSYPQNEQFF